This is a list of T cell receptor beta chains from one sample in a study of T cells in localized non-small cell lung cancer. Generated by immunoSEQ multiplex PCR, the TCRdb table keeps only in-frame clones and is missing some. This table holds about 33,000 clones, roughly 78% found once. The input for sequencing was peripheral blood, taken before any cancer treatment. These TCRs come from a male donor at least 60 years old with stage III squamous cell lung carcinoma. Both conserved end residues are part of each CDR3. The D gene is left open where the match is weak. Clone size appears in some rows only: once, few, many, or a class for an expanded clone.

abundance	v_gene	d_gene	len	j_gene	CDR3aa	CDR3nt
NA	TRBV6-6	TRBD2	14	TRBJ2-7	CASSLAGGGYEQYF	TGTGCCAGCAGCTTAGCGGGAGGTGGGTACGAGCAGTACTTC
NA	TRBV4-3	TRBD2	16	TRBJ2-4	CASSQGLAGGKNIQYF	TGCGCCAGCAGCCAAGGACTAGCGGGGGGGAAAAACATTCAGTACTTC
NA	TRBV27	TRBD2	17	TRBJ2-7	CASIAFSIREGRYEQYF	TGTGCCAGCATAGCATTTTCCATACGGGAGGGGAGATACGAGCAGTACTTC
few	TRBV28	NA	13	TRBJ1-2	CASSLSRVGGYTF	TGTGCCAGCAGTTTATCCAGGGTAGGGGGCTACACCTTC
NA	TRBV7-6	NA	14	TRBJ1-6	CASSPSNGNSPLHF	TGTGCCAGCAGCCCCTCGAACGGGAATTCACCCCTCCACTTT
NA	TRBV30	TRBD2	15	TRBJ2-1	CAWRKLAGAYNEQFF	TGTGCCTGGAGGAAACTAGCGGGAGCCTACAATGAGCAGTTCTTC
once	TRBV4-3	NA	12	TRBJ1-6	CASSRDNSPLHF	TGCGCCAGCAGCCGGGATAATTCACCCCTCCACTTT
NA	TRBV10-3	TRBD2	14	TRBJ2-1	CAITGTSENNEQFF	TGTGCCATCACCGGGACTAGCGAGAACAATGAGCAGTTCTTC
medium-sized	TRBV10-3	NA	14	TRBJ1-2	CAISDGGTNYGYTF	TGTGCCATCAGTGATGGGGGAACTAACTATGGCTACACCTTC
once	TRBV28	NA	14	TRBJ1-1	CASSLLTLGTEAFF	TGTGCCAGCAGTTTATTGACATTGGGCACTGAAGCTTTCTTT
few	TRBV9	NA	13	TRBJ1-1	CASSGQNYNEAFF	TGTGCCAGCAGCGGGCAGAATTACAATGAAGCTTTCTTT
NA	TRBV6-5	NA	15	TRBJ2-6	CASSPDRSGANVLTF	TGTGCCAGCAGCCCCGACAGGTCTGGGGCCAACGTCCTGACTTTC
NA	TRBV2	NA	15	TRBJ1-2	CASSDYRASNYGYTF	TGTGCCAGCAGCGACTACAGGGCTTCTAACTATGGCTACACCTTC
once	TRBV5-4	NA	13	TRBJ1-1	CASRLDRNGIAFF	TGTGCCAGCAGGCTCGACAGGAATGGGATCGCTTTCTTT
once	TRBV30	TRBD1	14	TRBJ2-3	CAWTRDRVTDTQYF	TGTGCCTGGACCCGGGACAGGGTCACAGATACGCAGTATTTT
once	TRBV27	TRBD2	14	TRBJ2-1	CASSLQRETNEQFF	TGTGCCAGCAGTTTACAGCGGGAGACCAATGAGCAGTTCTTC
NA	TRBV5-4	TRBD1	15	TRBJ1-1	CASSLGGTGATEAFF	TGTGCCAGCAGCTTGGGTGGGACAGGGGCCACTGAAGCTTTCTTT
few	TRBV29-1	NA	15	TRBJ1-2	CSVERKKTDLYGYTF	TGCAGCGTTGAACGGAAGAAGACAGACCTCTATGGCTACACCTTC
NA	TRBV5-4	TRBD1	15	TRBJ2-3	CASSSDRYLTDTQYF	TGTGCCAGCAGCTCGGACAGGTATCTCACAGATACGCAGTATTTT
NA	TRBV7-2	TRBD1	16	TRBJ1-5	CASSFRGDRAHRPQHF	TGTGCCAGCAGCTTCAGAGGGGACAGGGCCCATCGGCCCCAGCATTTT
NA	TRBV9	NA	14	TRBJ1-6	CASSVVGVGSPLHF	TGTGCCAGCAGCGTAGTCGGTGTGGGGTCACCCCTCCACTTT
few	TRBV5-6	NA	12	TRBJ1-2	CASSTSGYGYTF	TGTGCCAGCAGTACTTCAGGGTATGGCTACACCTTC
NA	TRBV14	NA	17	TRBJ2-5	CASSQDVGPTVQETQYF	TGTGCCAGCAGCCAAGATGTGGGTCCCACGGTACAAGAGACCCAGTACTTC
NA	TRBV9	NA	17	TRBJ2-3	CASSPLPRQLSTDTQYF	TGTGCCAGCAGTCCATTACCTCGGCAGCTGAGCACAGATACGCAGTATTTT
NA	TRBV5-6	NA	15	TRBJ2-1	CASSLEGTLGHEQFF	TGTGCCAGCAGCTTGGAAGGTACCTTGGGACATGAGCAGTTCTTC
NA	TRBV6-1	TRBD1	12	TRBJ2-4	CASSVDRGMRYF	TGTGCCAGCAGTGTCGACAGGGGTATGCGGTACTTC
NA	TRBV5-1	TRBD2	14	TRBJ2-5	CASSLTSGQETQYF	TGCGCCAGCAGCCTAACTAGCGGTCAAGAGACCCAGTACTTC
NA	TRBV2	NA	12	TRBJ2-1	CASAGIVNEQFF	TGTGCCAGCGCGGGAATAGTAAATGAGCAGTTCTTC
NA	TRBV5-6	NA	15	TRBJ2-2	CASSFGVLNTGELFF	TGTGCCAGCAGCTTTGGCGTTTTGAACACCGGGGAGCTGTTTTTT
NA	TRBV4-1	TRBD1	17	TRBJ1-3	CAGSPRTGAPSGNTIYF	TGCGCCGGCAGCCCCCGGACAGGGGCGCCCTCTGGAAACACCATATATTTT
NA	TRBV18	TRBD2	18	TRBJ2-1	CASSLTEASGSSYNEQFF	TGTGCCAGCTCCCTAACGGAGGCTAGCGGAAGCTCCTACAATGAGCAGTTCTTC
NA	TRBV10-3	NA	12	TRBJ2-5	CATWDAQETQYF	TGTGCCACTTGGGACGCCCAAGAAACCCAGTACTTC
few	TRBV6-5	NA	15	TRBJ1-5	CASSYGGGEGQPQHF	TGTGCCAGCAGTTACGGTGGGGGCGAAGGCCAGCCCCAGCATTTT
once	TRBV7-3	NA	16	TRBJ2-7	CASSPSGTRYSYEQYF	TGTGCCAGCAGCCCGAGCGGGACAAGATACTCCTACGAGCAGTACTTC
NA	TRBV12-2	NA	19	TRBJ2-3	CASRLRSTGPLAGRNTQYF	TGTGCAAGTCGCTTACGGTCTACGGGACCACTAGCGGGTAGAAATACGCAGTATTTT
NA	TRBV7-2	TRBD1	12	TRBJ2-7	CASSSDRAEQYF	TGTGCCAGCAGCTCCGACAGGGCCGAGCAGTACTTC
NA	TRBV5-6	NA	16	TRBJ2-3	CASSMPRASSTDTQYF	TGTGCCAGCAGTATGCCCAGGGCCTCTAGCACAGATACGCAGTATTTT
NA	TRBV19	TRBD2	16	TRBJ2-3	CASRTTWGGRADTQYF	TGTGCCAGTAGGACCACTTGGGGGGGAAGGGCAGATACGCAGTATTTT
NA	TRBV4-3	NA	13	TRBJ2-4	CASSQRLTGIQYF	TGCGCCAGCAGCCAACGTTTAACGGGCATTCAGTACTTC
once	TRBV9	TRBD1	14	TRBJ1-3	CASREGTGADTIYF	TGTGCCAGCAGAGAAGGGACAGGAGCCGACACCATATATTTT
NA	TRBV10-3	NA	13	TRBJ2-5	CAISERDQETQYF	TGTGCCATCAGTGAACGGGATCAGGAGACCCAGTACTTC
NA	TRBV2	TRBD2	15	TRBJ2-1	CASSETSGIVDEQFF	TGTGCCAGCAGTGAAACTAGCGGGATAGTCGATGAGCAGTTCTTC
NA	TRBV7-8	TRBD1	16	TRBJ2-5	CASSLVGDRGGETQYF	TGTGCCAGCAGCTTAGTGGGGGACAGGGGAGGAGAGACCCAGTACTTC
NA	TRBV10-1	NA	18	TRBJ1-1	CASSDMPTGQLMNTEAFF	TGCGCCAGCAGTGATATGCCCACTGGACAGCTCATGAACACTGAAGCTTTCTTT
NA	TRBV27	NA	13	TRBJ1-1	CASSSFRDTEAFF	TGTGCCAGCAGTTCCTTCAGGGACACTGAAGCTTTCTTT